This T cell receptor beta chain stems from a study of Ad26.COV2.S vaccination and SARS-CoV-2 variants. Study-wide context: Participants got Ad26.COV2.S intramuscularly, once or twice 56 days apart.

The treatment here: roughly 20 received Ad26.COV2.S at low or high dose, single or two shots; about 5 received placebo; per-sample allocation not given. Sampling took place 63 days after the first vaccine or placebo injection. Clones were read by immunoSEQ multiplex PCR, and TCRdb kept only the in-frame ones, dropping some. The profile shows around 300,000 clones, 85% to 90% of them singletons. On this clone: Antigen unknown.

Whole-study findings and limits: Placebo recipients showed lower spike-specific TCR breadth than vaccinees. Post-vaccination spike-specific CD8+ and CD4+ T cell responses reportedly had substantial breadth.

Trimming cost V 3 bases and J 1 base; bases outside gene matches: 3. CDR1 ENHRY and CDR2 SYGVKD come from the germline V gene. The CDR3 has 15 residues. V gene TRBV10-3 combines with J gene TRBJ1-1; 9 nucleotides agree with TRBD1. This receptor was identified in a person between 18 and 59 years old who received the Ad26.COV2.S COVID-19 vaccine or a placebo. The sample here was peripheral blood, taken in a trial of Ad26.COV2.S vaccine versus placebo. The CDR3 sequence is CAISEQQGANTEAFF. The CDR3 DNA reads TGTGCCATCAGTGAACAACAGGGGGCGAACACTGAAGCTTTCTTT.